The present entry profiles one T cell receptor beta chain with its context. The source of the sample is a study of shared clonotypes between healthy human individuals. TCRdb's table, derived via immunoSEQ multiplex PCR, lists solely in-frame clones and lacks some. The sample has roughly 2.1 million clones, 93% seen once. As defined, naive CD8 cells were CD45RO-negative and positively selected for CCR7, with terminally differentiated effector memory CD45RA+ cells excluded. This CDR3 spans 15 amino acids. Deletions cut 6 bases from V and 0 bases from J, with 13 bases between. Looked up from germline, CDR1 is SGHTS and CDR2 is YDEGEE.

The source is a man younger than 35 in good health. Some clones in this sample may be carry-over from other donors' samples. The source material was naive CD8+ T cells from PBMCs. This sequence joins TRBV5-8 and TRBJ2-4; D call uncertain. In DNA form, the CDR3 reads TGTGCCAGCATCGATGACGGCCTAGCCAAAAACATTCAGTACTTC. Its protein product is CASIDDGLAKNIQYF.